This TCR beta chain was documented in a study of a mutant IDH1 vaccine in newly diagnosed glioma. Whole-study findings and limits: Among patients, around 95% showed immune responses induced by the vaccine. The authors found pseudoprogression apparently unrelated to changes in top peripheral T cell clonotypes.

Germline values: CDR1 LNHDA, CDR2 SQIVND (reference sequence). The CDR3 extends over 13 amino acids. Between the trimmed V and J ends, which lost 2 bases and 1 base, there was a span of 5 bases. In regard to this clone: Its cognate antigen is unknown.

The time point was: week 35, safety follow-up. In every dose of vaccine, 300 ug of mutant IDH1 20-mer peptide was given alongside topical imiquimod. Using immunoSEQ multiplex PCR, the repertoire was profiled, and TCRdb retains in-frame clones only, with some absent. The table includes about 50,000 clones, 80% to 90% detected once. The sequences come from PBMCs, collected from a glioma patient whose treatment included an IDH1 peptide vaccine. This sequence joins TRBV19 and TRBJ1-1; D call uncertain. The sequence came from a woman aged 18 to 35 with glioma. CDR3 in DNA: TGTGCCAGTAGTATAATCGGGAACACTGAAGCTTTCTTT. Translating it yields CASSIIGNTEAFF. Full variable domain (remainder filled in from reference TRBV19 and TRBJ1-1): DGGITQSPKYLFRKEGQNVTLSCEQNLNHDAMYWYRQDPGQGLRLIYYSQIVNDFQKGDIAEGYSVSREKKESFPLTVTSAQKNPTAFYLCASSIIGNTEAFFGQGTRLTVV.